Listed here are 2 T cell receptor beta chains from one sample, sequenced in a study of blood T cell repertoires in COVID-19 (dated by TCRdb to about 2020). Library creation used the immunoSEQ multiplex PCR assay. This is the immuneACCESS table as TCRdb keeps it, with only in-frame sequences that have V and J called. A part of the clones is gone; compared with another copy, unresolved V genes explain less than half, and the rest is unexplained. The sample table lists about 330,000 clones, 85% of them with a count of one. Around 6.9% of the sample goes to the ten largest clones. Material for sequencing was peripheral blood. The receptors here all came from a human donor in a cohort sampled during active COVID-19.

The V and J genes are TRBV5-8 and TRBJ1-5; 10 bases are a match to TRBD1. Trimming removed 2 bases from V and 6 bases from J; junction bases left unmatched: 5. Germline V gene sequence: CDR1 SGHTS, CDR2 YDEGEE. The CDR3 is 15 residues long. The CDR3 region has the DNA TGTGCCAGCAGCTTCGGGACAGGGGCTGGTCAGCCCCAGCATTTT. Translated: CASSFGTGAGQPQHF.

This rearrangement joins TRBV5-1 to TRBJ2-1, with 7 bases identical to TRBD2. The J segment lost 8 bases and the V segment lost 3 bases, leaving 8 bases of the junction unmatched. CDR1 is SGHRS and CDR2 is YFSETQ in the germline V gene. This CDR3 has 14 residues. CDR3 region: CASSSQRGIDEQFF. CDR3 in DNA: TGCGCCAGCAGCTCTCAGCGGGGTATAGATGAGCAGTTCTTC.